This TCR beta chain was identified in a study of shared clonotypes between healthy human individuals. As for the study in general: There were three CD4 naive, three CD4 memory, two CD8 naive and one CD8 memory plates per donor.

With 4 bases removed from V and 3 bases from J, the gap between germline ends came to 10 bases. Germline V gene sequence: CDR1 ENHRY, CDR2 SYGVKD. CDR3 length: 14 residues. Study-wide points: Some naive CD4 clonotypes, around 4.9%, turned up in common across a handful of donors.

A word on this clone: Its matching antigen is unknown.

The assay was immunoSEQ multiplex PCR, and TCRdb's table has in-frame clones only and misses some. Of around 2.1 million clones detected, almost 96% appear once; the ten largest clones hold roughly 0.13%. The sequenced sample consisted of naive CD4+ T cells sorted from blood. Described subset: CD45RA+ positively selected. This sequence originates from a man younger than 30 in good health. The V gene is TRBV10-3, the J gene TRBJ1-5; possible D gene TRBD1, 5 bases. The CDR3 region is CAISVRGPNQPQHF. DNA for the CDR3: TGTGCCATCAGTGTTAGGGGTCCCAATCAGCCCCAGCATTTT.